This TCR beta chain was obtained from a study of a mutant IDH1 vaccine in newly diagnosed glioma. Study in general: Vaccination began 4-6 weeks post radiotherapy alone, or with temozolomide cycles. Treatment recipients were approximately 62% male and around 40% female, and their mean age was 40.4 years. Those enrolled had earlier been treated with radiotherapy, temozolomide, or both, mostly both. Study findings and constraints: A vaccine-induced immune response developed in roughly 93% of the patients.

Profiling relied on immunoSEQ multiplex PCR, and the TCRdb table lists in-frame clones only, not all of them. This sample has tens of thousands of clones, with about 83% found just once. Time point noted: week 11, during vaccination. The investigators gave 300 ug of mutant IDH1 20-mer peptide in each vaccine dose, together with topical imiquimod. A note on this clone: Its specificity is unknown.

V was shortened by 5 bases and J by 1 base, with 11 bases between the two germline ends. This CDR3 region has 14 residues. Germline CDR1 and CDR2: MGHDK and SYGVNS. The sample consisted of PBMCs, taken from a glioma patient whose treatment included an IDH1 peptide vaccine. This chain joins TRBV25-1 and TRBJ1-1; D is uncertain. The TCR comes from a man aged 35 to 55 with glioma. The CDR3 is CASSPLWGNTEAFF. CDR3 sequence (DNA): TGTGCCAGCAGTCCACTATGGGGGAACACTGAAGCTTTCTTT.